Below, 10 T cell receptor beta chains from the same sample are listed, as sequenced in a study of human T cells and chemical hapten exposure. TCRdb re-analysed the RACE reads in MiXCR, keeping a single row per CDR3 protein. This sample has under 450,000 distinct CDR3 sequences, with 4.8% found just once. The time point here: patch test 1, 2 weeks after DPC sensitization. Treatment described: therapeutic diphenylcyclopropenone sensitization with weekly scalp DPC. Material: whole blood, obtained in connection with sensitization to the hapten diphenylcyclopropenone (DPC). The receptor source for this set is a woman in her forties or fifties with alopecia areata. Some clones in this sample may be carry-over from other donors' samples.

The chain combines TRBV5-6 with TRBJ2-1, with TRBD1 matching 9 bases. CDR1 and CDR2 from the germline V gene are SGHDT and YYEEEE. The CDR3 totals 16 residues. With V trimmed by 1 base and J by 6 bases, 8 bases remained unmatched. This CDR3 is CASSLWRDRVRNEQFF. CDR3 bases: TGTGCCAGCAGCTTGTGGCGGGACAGGGTGCGCAATGAGCAGTTCTTC.

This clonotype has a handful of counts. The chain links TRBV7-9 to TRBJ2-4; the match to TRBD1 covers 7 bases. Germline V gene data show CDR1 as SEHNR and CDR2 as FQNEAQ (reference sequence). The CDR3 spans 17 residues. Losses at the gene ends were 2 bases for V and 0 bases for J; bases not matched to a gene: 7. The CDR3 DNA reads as TGTGCCAGCAGCTTACCCGAGGGGGCGGTAGCCAAAAACATTCAGTACTTC. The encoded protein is CASSLPEGAVAKNIQYF.

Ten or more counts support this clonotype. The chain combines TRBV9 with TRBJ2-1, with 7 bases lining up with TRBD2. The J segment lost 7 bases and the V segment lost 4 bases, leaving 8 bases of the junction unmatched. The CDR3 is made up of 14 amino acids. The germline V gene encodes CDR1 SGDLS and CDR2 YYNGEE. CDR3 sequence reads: CASSPLAGANEQFF. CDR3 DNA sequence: TGTGCCAGCAGCCCCCTCGCGGGAGCTAATGAGCAGTTCTTC. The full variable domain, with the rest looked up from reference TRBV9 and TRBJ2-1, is DSGVTQTPKHLITATGQRVTLRCSPRSGDLSVYWYQQSLDQGLQFLIQYYNGEERAKGNILERFSAQQFPDLHSELNLSSLELGDSALYFCASSPLAGANEQFFGPGTRLTVL.

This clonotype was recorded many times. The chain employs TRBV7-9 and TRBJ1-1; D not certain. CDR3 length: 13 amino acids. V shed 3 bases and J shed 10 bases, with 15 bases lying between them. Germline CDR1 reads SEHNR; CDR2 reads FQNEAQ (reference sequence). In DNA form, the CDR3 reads TGTGCCAGCAGCTTTGCGGAGGCCACGGTAGCTTTCTTT. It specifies CASSFAEATVAFF.

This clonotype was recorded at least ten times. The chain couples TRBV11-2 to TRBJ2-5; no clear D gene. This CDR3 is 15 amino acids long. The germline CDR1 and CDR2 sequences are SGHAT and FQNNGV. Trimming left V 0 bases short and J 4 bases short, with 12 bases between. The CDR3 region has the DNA TGTGCCAGCAGCTTAGATCTTGGGGAAGGAGAGACCCAGTACTTC. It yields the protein CASSLDLGEGETQYF.

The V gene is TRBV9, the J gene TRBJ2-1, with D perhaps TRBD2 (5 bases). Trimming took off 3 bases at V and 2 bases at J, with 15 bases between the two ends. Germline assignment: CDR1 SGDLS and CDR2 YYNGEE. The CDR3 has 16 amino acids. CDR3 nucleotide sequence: TGTGCCAGCAGCGCGAGGACTCCTGGTCCCTACAATGAGCAGTTCTTC. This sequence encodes CASSARTPGPYNEQFF. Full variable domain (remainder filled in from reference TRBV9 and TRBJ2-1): DSGVTQTPKHLITATGQRVTLRCSPRSGDLSVYWYQQSLDQGLQFLIQYYNGEERAKGNILERFSAQQFPDLHSELNLSSLELGDSALYFCASSARTPGPYNEQFFGPGTRLTVL.

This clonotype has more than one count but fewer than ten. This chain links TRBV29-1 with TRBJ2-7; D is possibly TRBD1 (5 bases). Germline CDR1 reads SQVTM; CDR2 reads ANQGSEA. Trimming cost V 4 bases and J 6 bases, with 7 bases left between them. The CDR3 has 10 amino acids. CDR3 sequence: CSVGQSEQYF. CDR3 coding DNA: TGCAGCGTTGGACAGTCCGAGCAGTACTTC.

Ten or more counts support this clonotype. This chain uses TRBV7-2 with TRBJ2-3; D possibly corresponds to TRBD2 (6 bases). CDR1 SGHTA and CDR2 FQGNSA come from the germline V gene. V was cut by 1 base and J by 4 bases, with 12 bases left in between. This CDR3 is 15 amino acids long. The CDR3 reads CASSLDGRGADTQYF. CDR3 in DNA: TGTGCCAGCAGCTTAGACGGGAGAGGGGCAGATACGCAGTATTTT.

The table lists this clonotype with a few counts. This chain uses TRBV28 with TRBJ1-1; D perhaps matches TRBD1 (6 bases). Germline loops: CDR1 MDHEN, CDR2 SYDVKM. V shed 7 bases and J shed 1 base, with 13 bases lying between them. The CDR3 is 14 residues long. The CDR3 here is CASIPGAPNTEAFF. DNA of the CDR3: TGTGCCAGCATTCCGGGGGCCCCGAACACTGAAGCTTTCTTT.

The CDR3 DNA follows: TGTGCCAGCAGTTTAGAGAAGGGCCTGAACACTGAAGCTTTCTTT. It encodes CASSLEKGLNTEAFF. The chain uses TRBV27 and TRBJ1-1, with D uncertain. The germline CDR1 and CDR2 sequences are MNHEY and SMNVEV (reference sequence). CDR3 size: 15 residues. The germline V and J ends were trimmed by 2 bases and 0 bases, with 10 bases remaining between them.